A selection of T cell receptor beta chains follows, all from one sample in a study of T cell responses to AZD1222 COVID-19 vaccine. Method: immunoSEQ multiplex PCR; TCRdb's copy keeps in-frame clones and lacks some. The data show 86,000 or so clones, around 90% seen once. Sample: peripheral blood, taken on day 0 of MenACWY control vaccination. The receptors here all came from an adult in good health. Each CDR3 is given with its conserved first and last residue. A D gene is named only where the DNA matches it firmly. Clone size appears in some rows only: once, few, many, or a class for an expanded clone.

clone_size d_call j_call v_call cdr3_aa cdr3_nt
. . TRBJ1-2 TRBV3-1/TRBV3-2 CASSQDEGPLGYTF TGTGCCAGCAGCCAAGACGAGGGGCCTTTAGGCTACACCTTC
. . TRBJ2-3 TRBV6-2/TRBV6-3 CASSKGGFTDTQYF TGTGCCAGCAGTAAGGGGGGCTTCACAGATACGCAGTATTTT
. . TRBJ1-2 TRBV4-1 CASSPSSTANYGYTF TGCGCCAGCAGCCCGTCATCTACGGCTAACTATGGCTACACCTTC
. TRBD1 TRBJ1-2 TRBV5-1 CASSLPQGESYGYTF TGCGCCAGCAGCTTGCCACAGGGGGAGAGCTATGGCTACACCTTC
. . TRBJ2-6 TRBV10-3 CAITESLNSGANVLTF TGTGCTATTACAGAATCCTTAAACTCTGGGGCCAACGTCCTGACTTTC
. . TRBJ2-1 TRBV4-2 CASSQAVPGGTLNNEQFF TGTGCCAGCAGCCAAGCGGTACCTGGAGGGACCCTCAACAATGAGCAGTTCTTC
. . TRBJ1-1 TRBV28 CASSPSNTEAFF TGTGCCAGCAGTCCCAGCAACACTGAAGCTTTCTTT
. . TRBJ1-1 TRBV19 CASSIDRFITEAFF TGTGCCAGTAGTATTGACAGGTTCATCACTGAAGCTTTCTTT
. . TRBJ2-2 TRBV12-5 CASGLAESLANTGELFF TGTGCTAGTGGTTTGGCGGAATCCCTCGCGAACACCGGGGAGCTGTTTTTT
. . TRBJ2-1 TRBV7-9 CASSPGTGAYNEQFF TGTGCCAGCAGCCCGGGCACGGGGGCTTACAATGAGCAGTTCTTC
. TRBD1 TRBJ1-2 TRBV30 CAWRRTGTGNYGYTF TGTGCCTGGAGACGAACCGGGACAGGGAACTATGGCTACACCTTC
. . TRBJ1-1 TRBV18 CASSQTTGEAFF TGTGCCAGCTCACAAACGACAGGTGAAGCTTTCTTT
. . TRBJ2-1 TRBV11-2 CASSLVGGVGEQFF TGTGCCAGCAGCTTAGTAGGCGGGGTCGGTGAGCAGTTCTTC
. . TRBJ2-2 TRBV11-3 CASSFRGSGELFF TGTGCCAGCAGCTTTAGAGGGTCCGGGGAGCTGTTTTTT
. . TRBJ1-1 TRBV9 CASSAQSNTEAFF TGTGCCAGCAGCGCCCAGTCGAACACTGAAGCTTTCTTT
. . TRBJ2-3 TRBV19 CASSLKIMDTQYF TGTGCCAGTAGTCTGAAGATAATGGATACGCAGTATTTT
few TRBD2 TRBJ2-1 TRBV6-4 CASSDTSGQGGNEQFF TGTGCCAGCAGTGACACTAGCGGGCAAGGGGGGAATGAGCAGTTCTTC
. TRBD2 TRBJ2-7 TRBV27 CASSVLAGGYEQYF TGTGCCAGCAGTGTACTAGCGGGAGGGTACGAGCAGTACTTC
. . TRBJ1-2 TRBV5-5 CASSGLTGSAGYTF TGTGCCAGCAGCGGATTAACAGGGTCGGCTGGCTACACCTTC
. . TRBJ1-1 TRBV5-8 CARGGRNTEAFF TGTGCCAGGGGGGGGAGGAACACTGAAGCTTTCTTT
. TRBD1 TRBJ1-1 TRBV19 CASSISGTGEAFF TGTGCCAGTAGTATATCAGGGACAGGTGAAGCTTTCTTT
. . TRBJ2-2 TRBV11-2 CASSLESHAGPLGELFF TGTGCCAGCAGCTTAGAAAGCCATGCAGGACCTCTCGGGGAGCTGTTTTTT
many . TRBJ2-1 TRBV10-3 CAIQQEGSPDEQFF TGTGCCATACAGCAGGAAGGCTCTCCTGATGAGCAGTTCTTC
. . TRBJ2-1 TRBV7-9 CASSLKGNEQFF TGTGCCAGCAGCTTAAAGGGGAATGAGCAGTTCTTC
. . TRBJ2-5 TRBV10-1 CASSDPQTGQETQYF TGCGCCAGCAGTGACCCTCAGACAGGCCAAGAGACCCAGTACTTC
. . TRBJ1-2 TRBV4-3 CASSQDPQVTYGYTF TGCGCCAGCAGCCAAGACCCCCAGGTCACTTATGGCTACACCTTC
. . TRBJ2-7 TRBV19 CATTDSYEQYF TGTGCCACGACAGACTCCTACGAGCAGTACTTC
. . TRBJ2-7 TRBV19 CAVRGTHHNYEQYF TGCGCCGTAAGGGGTACACACCACAATTACGAGCAGTACTTC
. TRBD1 TRBJ1-2 TRBV28 CASSEAGGWYGYTF TGTGCCAGCAGTGAAGCAGGGGGCTGGTATGGCTACACCTTC
. . TRBJ1-4 TRBV11-2 CASSLTRWDEKLFF TGTGCCAGCAGCTTAACGAGGTGGGATGAAAAACTGTTTTTT
. TRBD2 TRBJ2-2 TRBV11-2 CASSLNPLAGGDGELFF TGTGCCAGCAGCTTAAACCCCCTAGCGGGAGGAGACGGGGAGCTGTTTTTT
. . TRBJ2-1 TRBV19 CASSIDRSGEQFF TGTGCCAGTAGTATAGATCGATCGGGTGAGCAGTTCTTC
. TRBD2 TRBJ2-2 TRBV19 CASGDGRATLNTGELFF TGTGCCAGTGGGGACGGGAGGGCCACTTTGAACACCGGGGAGCTGTTTTTT
. . TRBJ1-5 TRBV27 CASSLSGTSDSNQPQHF TGTGCCAGCAGTTTATCGGGGACCTCGGATAGCAATCAGCCCCAGCATTTT
. . TRBJ1-5 TRBV7-3 CASSLIAGQPQHF TGTGCCAGCAGCTTAATAGCCGGACAGCCCCAGCATTTT
. . TRBJ1-2 TRBV7-9 CASSSDSYGYTF TGTGCCAGCAGCAGCGACAGCTATGGCTACACCTTC
. TRBD1 TRBJ1-2 TRBV19 CAIQTGAVTNYGYTF TGTGCCATCCAGACAGGGGCCGTTACTAACTATGGCTACACCTTC
. . TRBJ1-1 TRBV27 CASSFQWRLSGTPSEAFF TGTGCCAGCAGTTTCCAATGGAGGCTATCCGGGACACCCTCTGAAGCTTTCTTT
. TRBD1 TRBJ1-2 TRBV7-9 CASSLAGQGDYGYTF TGTGCCAGCAGCTTAGCTGGGCAGGGGGACTATGGCTACACCTTC
few . TRBJ1-1 TRBV14 CASSQRGGAFF TGTGCCAGCAGCCAGAGGGGGGGAGCTTTCTTT
. . TRBJ1-1 TRBV7-9 CASSFELGNTEAFF TGTGCCAGCAGCTTTGAGTTGGGGAACACTGAAGCTTTCTTT
. . TRBJ1-2 TRBV11-2 CASSFGGGGYTF TGTGCCAGCAGCTTCGGGGGGGGAGGCTACACCTTC
once . TRBJ2-3 TRBV13 CASSLEVRSTDTQYF TGTGCCAGCAGCTTAGAGGTCAGAAGCACAGATACGCAGTATTTT
. . TRBJ2-7 TRBV5-4 CASSLGVGEQYF TGTGCCAGCAGCTTAGGGGTAGGGGAGCAGTACTTC
. . TRBJ1-1 TRBV10-1 CASSEGLGTEAFF TGCGCCAGCAGTGAGGGCCTCGGGACCGAAGCTTTCTTT
once . TRBJ1-3 TRBV6-5 CASRRGEGNTIYF TGTGCCAGCAGAAGGGGGGAAGGAAACACCATATATTTT
. . TRBJ1-4 TRBV10-3 CAIKEQGDEKLFF TGTGCCATCAAAGAACAGGGCGATGAAAAACTGTTTTTT
. TRBD1 TRBJ1-4 TRBV7-9 CASSSGQTNEKLFF TGTGCCAGCAGCTCGGGACAGACTAATGAAAAACTGTTTTTT
. . TRBJ1-2 TRBV28 CASSFGVKPAVYGYTF TGTGCCAGCAGTTTCGGGGTCAAACCCGCGGTCTATGGCTACACCTTC
. TRBD1 TRBJ1-1 TRBV7-9 CASSTGQRNTEAFF TGTGCCAGCAGCACGGGACAGAGGAACACTGAAGCTTTCTTT
. . TRBJ1-1 TRBV27 CASSTPTGGGTEAFF TGTGCCAGCAGTACACCGACAGGAGGGGGCACTGAAGCTTTCTTT
. TRBD2 TRBJ2-3 TRBV18 CASSPTSGRGDTQYF TGTGCCAGCTCGCCGACTAGCGGGAGAGGAGATACGCAGTATTTT